A single sample is the source of the 8 T cell receptor beta chains below, sequenced in a study of T-cell reconstitution after alpha-beta-depleted transplantation in children. Preparation of the TCRbeta library involved a method that used unique molecular identifiers. TCRdb passed the PCR reads through MiXCR, listing each CDR3 protein once. The sample holds about 870,000 distinct CDR3 sequences, under 20% seen once. Source: PBMCs, mostly from graft donor cells, taken 360 days after TCRalphabeta/CD19-depleted stem cell transplant. These receptors originate from a male patient younger than 18 who had a stem cell transplant for acute lymphoblastic leukemia, so the T cells may come from the graft donor.

V gene TRBV5-1 combines with J gene TRBJ2-5; D gene uncertain. Germline CDR1 and CDR2: SGHRS and YFSETQ. V lost 10 bases, J lost 5 bases, and 15 bases lay in between. This CDR3 region has 12 residues. CDR3 sequence (DNA): TGCGCCCCGGTCCAAGTCGCCGAGACCCAGTACTTC. As protein: CAPVQVAETQYF.

The chain carries TRBV11-2 and TRBJ2-2; TRBD2 matches 7 bases. This CDR3 has 17 amino acids. Germline CDR1 is SGHAT and CDR2 is FQNNGV. J was trimmed by 5 bases and V by 5 bases; bases with no gene match: 14. The CDR3 nucleotides are TGTGCCAGCAGCCCCCTGCCCCTACGCGGGAGTACCGGGGAGCTGTTTTTT. Encoded protein: CASSPLPLRGSTGELFF.

The chain recombines TRBV2 with TRBJ2-5, with D unclear. Germline assignment: CDR1 SNHLY and CDR2 FYNNEI. Trimming stripped 7 bases from V and 1 base from J, with 19 bases between. The CDR3 runs 16 residues. In DNA form, the CDR3 reads TGTGCCAGCATAGAGTTGGTTCTCTATGCCCAAGAGACCCAGTACTTC. Translating it yields CASIELVLYAQETQYF.

The chain uses TRBV7-9 and TRBJ1-1; D gene ambiguous. V was trimmed by 1 base and J by 7 bases, leaving 10 bases between them. The CDR3 sequence is 13 residues long. Germline-derived CDR1 and CDR2 are SEHNR and FQNEAQ (reference sequence). The CDR3, as DNA: TGTGCCAGCAGCTTAGATTCGGCAGATGAAGCTTTCTTT. It is translated as CASSLDSADEAFF.

This clonotype was found many times. The chain links TRBV29-1 to TRBJ2-7, with D perhaps TRBD2 (6 bases). CDR1 and CDR2 (germline): SQVTM, ANQGSEA. The V gene lost 7 bases and the J gene lost 0 bases, with 10 bases spanning the gap. The CDR3 runs to 12 residues. CDR3: CSAGTVSYEQYF. As DNA, the CDR3 is TGCAGCGCTGGGACTGTCTCCTACGAGCAGTACTTC.

The chain recombines TRBV2 with TRBJ2-2, with 7 bases aligning to TRBD2. This CDR3 has 14 residues. V trimming: 7 bases; J trimming: 8 bases; junction bases outside the gene matches: 10. Germline V lookup: CDR1 SNHLY, CDR2 FYNNEI. The DNA for the CDR3 is TGTGCCAGCAATACGGGGGAGGGAAGTGGGGAGCTGTTTTTT. Encoded protein: CASNTGEGSGELFF.

J is TRBJ2-7 and V is TRBV7-9, with TRBD1 matching over 9 bases. With V trimmed by 4 bases and J by 4 bases, 14 bases remained unmatched. The germline V gene encodes CDR1 SEHNR and CDR2 FQNEAQ (reference sequence). The CDR3 is made up of 17 amino acids. CDR3 nucleotide sequence: TGTGCCAGCAGCTCCGCCGTTCCCGGGACAGGGTCTTACGAGCAGTACTTC. This sequence encodes CASSSAVPGTGSYEQYF.

The genes are TRBV10-1 and TRBJ2-2; D is uncertain. The CDR3 spans 13 residues. Germline lookup yields CDR1 WNHNN and CDR2 SYGVQD (reference sequence). Deletions cut 8 bases from V and 7 bases from J, with 14 bases between. CDR3 loop: CASRPWHGGELFF. DNA for the CDR3: TGCGCCAGCCGTCCTTGGCATGGCGGGGAGCTGTTTTTT.